These 15 T cell receptor beta chains originate from one sample sequenced in a study of T cells in Graves' hyperthyroidism and ophthalmopathy. RNA transcripts gave rise to amplified TCR beta CDR3 regions. Researchers ran a first-round RT-PCR on the TCR CDR3 using the HTBI primer set. TCRdb called the multiplex PCR reads again in MiXCR, with one record for every CDR3 protein. The sample records a few hundred thousand distinct CDR3 sequences, 15% being singletons. Sequences were obtained from blood. Receptor source: a woman aged 45-65 years with Graves' hyperthyroidism that later progressed to Graves' ophthalmopathy.

This clonotype was seen ten or more times. The V and J genes are TRBV27 and TRBJ2-7; D perhaps matches TRBD2 (6 bases). V lost 0 bases to trimming and J lost 0 bases, with 12 bases between them. Germline V gene sequence: CDR1 MNHEY, CDR2 SMNVEV (reference sequence). The CDR3 covers 16 residues. The DNA for the CDR3 is TGTGCCAGCAGTTTATCGTCTAGCGTTGCCTCCTACGAGCAGTACTTC. Translating gives CASSLSSSVASYEQYF.

The sample holds a few counts of this clonotype. The chain recombines TRBV15 with TRBJ2-2; D possibly uses TRBD1 or TRBD2 (5 bases each). The germline V gene encodes CDR1 LNHNV and CDR2 YYDKDF (reference sequence). The length of the CDR3 is 16 residues. V was clipped by 4 bases and J by 2 bases, with 14 bases between them. The CDR3 DNA sequence: TGTGCCACCAGCACCTCCCGGGACGCAAACACCGGGGAGCTGTTTTTT. Translating gives CATSTSRDANTGELFF.

This clonotype was observed many times. The chain joins TRBV5-1 to TRBJ1-1; no clear D gene. The CDR3 extends over 14 amino acids. CDR1 and CDR2 (germline): SGHRS, YFSETQ. Deletions cut 0 bases from V and 0 bases from J, with 6 bases between. In DNA, the CDR3 is TGCGCCAGCAGCTTGGTTCAGCTGAACACTGAAGCTTTCTTT. Translating gives CASSLVQLNTEAFF.

This clonotype was picked up many times. The V and J genes are TRBV7-9 and TRBJ2-5; no reliable D call. Trimming removed 2 bases from V and 2 bases from J, with 6 bases in between. The CDR3 is 13 amino acids. The V gene's germline CDR1 is SEHNR and CDR2 FQNEAQ (reference sequence). The CDR3 loop is CASSLFGQETQYF. In DNA form, the CDR3 reads TGTGCCAGCAGCTTATTCGGTCAAGAGACCCAGTACTTC.

The CDR3 nucleotides are TGCGCCAGCAGCCCGGACCGCAGCCGGGAGCTGTTTTTT. Encoded protein: CASSPDRSRELFF. The chain links TRBV5-1 to TRBJ2-2; D not resolved. CDR1 is SGHRS, CDR2 YFSETQ, per germline. V lost 4 bases to trimming and J lost 9 bases, with 13 bases between them. This CDR3 is built from 13 residues.

This clonotype was detected ten times or more. The genes are TRBV11-2 and TRBJ2-3; 10 bases are a match to TRBD2. The ends lost 6 bases at V and 14 bases at J; junction bases unmatched: 29. The CDR3 is 19 residues long. Per germline, CDR1 SGHAT and CDR2 FQNNGV. This CDR3 is CASSSGRPWGSSGRGMGYF. The DNA for the CDR3 is TGTGCCAGCAGTTCTGGGAGACCCTGGGGTTCTAGCGGGAGAGGAATGGGGTATTTT.

This chain connects TRBV5-8 to TRBJ2-7; 8 bases agree with TRBD1. Trimming cost V 5 bases and J 5 bases; bases outside gene matches: 9. The CDR3 sequence is 14 residues long. Germline V gene data show CDR1 as SGHTS and CDR2 as YDEGEE. CDR3 amino acids: CASRPDRAKDEQYF. For the CDR3, the DNA is TGTGCCAGCAGACCGGACAGGGCGAAGGACGAGCAGTACTTC.

This clonotype was picked up many times. The gene calls are TRBV18 and TRBJ2-1; 11 bases are a match to TRBD1. The junction had 3 bases not matched to a gene; V was cut back by 5 bases and J by 3 bases. In germline, CDR1 is KGHSH, CDR2 LQKENI. The CDR3 is 15 residues long. The DNA for the CDR3 is TGTGCCAGCTCAACCGGGACAGGGGGCTACAATGAGCAGTTCTTC. This gives the protein CASSTGTGGYNEQFF.

This rearrangement joins TRBV5-8 to TRBJ2-5, with D tentatively TRBD1 (5 bases). The CDR3 sequence is 15 residues long. Trimming cost V 4 bases and J 2 bases, with 15 bases left between them. In germline, CDR1 is SGHTS, CDR2 YDEGEE. CDR3 DNA: TGTGCCAGCAGCCCGACCCGACAGCCGCAAGAGACCCAGTACTTC. This codes for CASSPTRQPQETQYF. Filled out from reference TRBV5-8 and TRBJ2-5, the complete variable domain reads EAGVTQSPTHLIKTRGQQATLRCSPISGHTSVYWYQQALGLGLQFLLWYDEGEERNRGNFPPRFSGRQFPNYSSELNVNALELEDSALYLCASSPTRQPQETQYFGPGTRLLVL.

This clonotype was observed a handful of times. The rearrangement joins TRBV6-1 to TRBJ1-2; 7 bases agree with TRBD1. The V segment lost 5 bases and the J segment 8 bases; nucleotides outside the gene matches: 11. The CDR3 has 14 residues. Germline V CDR1 and CDR2: MNHNS, SASEGT. In nucleotides, the CDR3 is TGTGCCAGCAGTAAACGGGACAGCCTCTCGGGCTACACCTTC. Protein: CASSKRDSLSGYTF.

This clonotype was picked up many times. V gene TRBV2 combines with J gene TRBJ1-2, with no clear D. The CDR3 extends over 11 amino acids. Germline CDR1 reads SNHLY; CDR2 reads FYNNEI. Trimming pared 7 bases from V and 5 bases from J, leaving 8 bases between. The CDR3 nucleotides are TGTGCCAGCATGGAGGGTTATGGCTACACCTTC. The encoded protein is CASMEGYGYTF.

Turning to this clonotype: Given a much more abundant clone one base away, this may be a read error. The V and J genes are TRBV29-1 and TRBJ2-1; 11 bases are shared with TRBD1. This CDR3 region has 13 residues. CDR1 and CDR2 (germline): SQVTM, ANQGSEA. The V gene end was trimmed by 3 bases and the J gene end by 10 bases; junction bases not matched to a gene: 5. The CDR3 DNA is TGCAGCGTTGATCTTCGGACAGGGGGCGAGCAGTTCTTC. Amino acid sequence: CSVDLRTGGEQFF.

This clonotype was picked up a small number of times. V gene TRBV20-1 combines with J gene TRBJ2-4; D unresolved. V lost 1 base and J lost 6, with 7 bases in between. CDR1 is DFQATT and CDR2 is SNEGSKA in the germline V gene (reference sequence). CDR3 length equals 12 residues. CDR3 sequence reads: CSARVRRNIQYF. CDR3 nucleotide sequence: TGCAGTGCTAGAGTACGAAGAAACATTCAGTACTTC.

This clonotype was picked up many times. The chain carries TRBV18 and TRBJ1-2; D remains unclear. CDR1 is KGHSH and CDR2 is LQKENI in the germline V gene. The CDR3 has 15 residues. The V and J ends lost 3 bases and 6 bases respectively, with 17 bases between them. CDR3 bases: TGTGCCAGCTCACCGTACGAAGCACGGGCCCATGGCTACACCTTC. It codes for CASSPYEARAHGYTF.

This clonotype was counted many times. The rearrangement uses TRBV28 and TRBJ1-1; weak D call: TRBD1 (5 bases). V was pared by 3 bases and J by 10 bases, with 18 bases between. There are 14 residues in the CDR3. CDR1 MDHEN and CDR2 SYDVKM come from the germline V gene. CDR3 sequence reads: CASSLQGSGGVAFF. CDR3 nucleotide sequence: TGTGCCAGCAGTTTGCAGGGAAGCGGAGGAGTAGCTTTCTTT.